The entry that follows covers one T cell receptor beta chain sequence. Antigen specificity is unknown. TCRdb's copy holds only in-frame clones and misses some; the assay was immunoSEQ multiplex PCR. The sample lists 60,000 to 95,000 clones, 98% seen once, with about 0.61% in the top ten. The ends were cut back, 4 bases at V and 5 bases at J, with 12 bases in the middle. This CDR3 contains 13 residues. Germline V gene sequence: CDR1 SGHNT, CDR2 YYREEE (reference sequence). These data come from a study of Tregs in tolerant kidney transplant recipients. General study findings and limits: Biological reproducibility was not directly addressed, but technical replication error appeared minimal.

The clonotype originates from a human donor who received a combined kidney and bone marrow transplant. J is TRBJ1-1 and V is TRBV5-4; tentatively, D is TRBD1 (5 bases). The input for sequencing was CD4+ T cells from blood, taken before the transplant. The CDR3 protein is CASSTAGNTEAFF. The CDR3 DNA sequence: TGTGCCAGCAGCACTGCAGGGAATACTGAAGCTTTCTTT.